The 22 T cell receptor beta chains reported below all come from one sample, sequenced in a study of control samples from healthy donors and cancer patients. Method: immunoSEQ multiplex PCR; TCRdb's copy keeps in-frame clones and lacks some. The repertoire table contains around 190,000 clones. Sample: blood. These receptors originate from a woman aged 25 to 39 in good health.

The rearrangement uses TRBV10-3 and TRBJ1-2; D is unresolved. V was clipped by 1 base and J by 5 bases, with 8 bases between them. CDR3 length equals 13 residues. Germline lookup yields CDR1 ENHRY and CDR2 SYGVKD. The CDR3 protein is CAISELVSYGYTF. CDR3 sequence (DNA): TGTGCCATCAGTGAGTTGGTGTCTTATGGCTACACCTTC.

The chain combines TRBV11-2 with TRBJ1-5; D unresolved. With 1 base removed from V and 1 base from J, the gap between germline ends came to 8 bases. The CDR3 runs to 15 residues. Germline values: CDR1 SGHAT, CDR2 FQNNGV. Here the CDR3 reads CASSLGAGSNQPQHF. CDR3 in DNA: TGTGCCAGCAGCTTAGGAGCTGGAAGCAATCAGCCCCAGCATTTT.

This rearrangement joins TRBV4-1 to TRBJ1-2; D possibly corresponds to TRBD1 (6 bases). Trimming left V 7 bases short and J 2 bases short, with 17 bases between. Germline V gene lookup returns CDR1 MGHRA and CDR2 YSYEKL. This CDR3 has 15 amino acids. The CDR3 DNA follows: TGCGCCAGCACCTCGGACAGAAAAAACAACTATGGCTACACCTTC. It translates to CASTSDRKNNYGYTF.

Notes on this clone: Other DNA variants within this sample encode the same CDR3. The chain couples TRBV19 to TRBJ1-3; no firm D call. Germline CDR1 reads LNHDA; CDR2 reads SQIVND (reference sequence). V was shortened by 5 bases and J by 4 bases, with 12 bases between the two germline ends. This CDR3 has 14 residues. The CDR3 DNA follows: TGTGCCAGTAGTCCAGGTTCTTCCGGAAACACCATATATTTT. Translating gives CASSPGSSGNTIYF.

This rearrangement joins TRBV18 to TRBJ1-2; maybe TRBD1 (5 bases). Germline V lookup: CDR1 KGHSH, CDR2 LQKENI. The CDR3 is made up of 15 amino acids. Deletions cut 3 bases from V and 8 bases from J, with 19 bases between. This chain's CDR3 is CASSPGLGPSGGYTF. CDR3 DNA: TGTGCCAGCTCACCCGGATTGGGACCGAGTGGGGGCTACACCTTC.

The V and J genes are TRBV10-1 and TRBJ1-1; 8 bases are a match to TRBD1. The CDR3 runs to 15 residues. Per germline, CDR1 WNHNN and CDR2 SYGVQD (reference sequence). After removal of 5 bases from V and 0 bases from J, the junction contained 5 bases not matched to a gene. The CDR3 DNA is TGCGCCAGCAGTCCTGGACAGGGCATGAACACTGAAGCTTTCTTT. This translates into CASSPGQGMNTEAFF.

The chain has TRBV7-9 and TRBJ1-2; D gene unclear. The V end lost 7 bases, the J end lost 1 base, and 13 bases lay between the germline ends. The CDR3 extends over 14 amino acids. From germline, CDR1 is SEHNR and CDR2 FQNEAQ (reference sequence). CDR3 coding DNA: TGTGCCAGCACAAATCGCGGGGTTAACTATGGCTACACCTTC. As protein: CASTNRGVNYGYTF. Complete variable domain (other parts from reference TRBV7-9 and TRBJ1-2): DTGVSQNPRHKITKRGQNVTFRCDPISEHNRLYWYRQTLGQGPEFLTYFQNEAQLEKSRLLSDRFSAERPKGSFSTLEIQRTEQGDSAMYLCASTNRGVNYGYTFGSGTRLTVV.

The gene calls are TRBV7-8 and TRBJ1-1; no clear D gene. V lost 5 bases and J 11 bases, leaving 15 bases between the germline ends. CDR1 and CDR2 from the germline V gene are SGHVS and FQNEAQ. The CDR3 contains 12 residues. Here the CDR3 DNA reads TGTGCCAGCAGCCCCTATGCCCCCTCGGCTTTCTTT. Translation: CASSPYAPSAFF.

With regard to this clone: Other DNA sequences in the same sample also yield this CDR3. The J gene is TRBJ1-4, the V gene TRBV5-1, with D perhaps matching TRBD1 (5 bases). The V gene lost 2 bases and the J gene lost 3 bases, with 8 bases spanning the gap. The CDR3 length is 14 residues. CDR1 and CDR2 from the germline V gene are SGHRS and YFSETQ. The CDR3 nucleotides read TGCGCCAGCAGCTTAAGGGGCCCTAATGAAAAACTGTTTTTT. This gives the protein CASSLRGPNEKLFF. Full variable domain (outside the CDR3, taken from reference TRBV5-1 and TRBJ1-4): KAGVTQTPRYLIKTRGQQVTLSCSPISGHRSVSWYQQTPGQGLQFLFEYFSETQRNKGNFPGRFSGRQFSNSRSEMNVSTLELGDSALYLCASSLRGPNEKLFFGSGTQLSVL.

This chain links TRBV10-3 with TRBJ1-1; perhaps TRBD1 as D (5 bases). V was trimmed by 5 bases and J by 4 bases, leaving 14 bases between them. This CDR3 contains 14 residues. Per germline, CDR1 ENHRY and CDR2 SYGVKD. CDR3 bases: TGTGCCATCAGTCTGACAGCCCCGGGCACTGAAGCTTTCTTT. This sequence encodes CAISLTAPGTEAFF.

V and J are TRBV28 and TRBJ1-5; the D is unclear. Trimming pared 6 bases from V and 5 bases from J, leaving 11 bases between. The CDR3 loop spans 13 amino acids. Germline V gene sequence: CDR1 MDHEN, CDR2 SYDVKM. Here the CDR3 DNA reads TGTGCCAGCAGGCACAACACCCATCAGCCCCAGCATTTT. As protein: CASRHNTHQPQHF.

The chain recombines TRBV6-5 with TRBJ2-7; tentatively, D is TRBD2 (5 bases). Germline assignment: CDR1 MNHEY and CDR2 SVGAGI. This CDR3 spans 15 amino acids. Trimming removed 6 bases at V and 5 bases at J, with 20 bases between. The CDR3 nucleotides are TGTGCCAGCAGACCCCCGGGGAGCCGGAGAAACGAGCAGTACTTC. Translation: CASRPPGSRRNEQYF.

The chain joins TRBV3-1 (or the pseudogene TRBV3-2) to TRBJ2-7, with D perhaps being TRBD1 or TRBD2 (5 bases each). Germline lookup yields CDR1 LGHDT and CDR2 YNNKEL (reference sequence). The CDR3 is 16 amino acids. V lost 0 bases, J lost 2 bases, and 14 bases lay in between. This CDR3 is CASSQEGRDRTYEQYF. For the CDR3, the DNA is TGTGCCAGCAGCCAAGAGGGCAGGGACCGAACCTACGAGCAGTACTTC.

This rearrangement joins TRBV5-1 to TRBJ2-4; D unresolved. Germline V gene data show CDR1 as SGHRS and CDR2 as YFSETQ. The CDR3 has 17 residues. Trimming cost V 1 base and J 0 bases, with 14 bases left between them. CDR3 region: CASSLNTDHLAKNIQYF. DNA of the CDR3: TGCGCCAGCAGCTTGAACACCGACCATCTAGCCAAAAACATTCAGTACTTC.

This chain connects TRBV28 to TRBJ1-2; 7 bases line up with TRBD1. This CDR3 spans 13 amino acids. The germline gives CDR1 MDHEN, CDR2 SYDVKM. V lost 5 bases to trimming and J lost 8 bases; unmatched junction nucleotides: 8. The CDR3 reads CASSPRAGGGYTF. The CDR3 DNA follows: TGTGCCAGCAGTCCCCGGGCAGGGGGGGGCTACACCTTC.

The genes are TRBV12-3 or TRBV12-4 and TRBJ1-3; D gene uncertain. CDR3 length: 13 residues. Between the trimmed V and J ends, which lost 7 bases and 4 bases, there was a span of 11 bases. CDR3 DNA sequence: TGTGCCAGCAACTCCGGATCGGGAAACACCATATATTTT. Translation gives CASNSGSGNTIYF.

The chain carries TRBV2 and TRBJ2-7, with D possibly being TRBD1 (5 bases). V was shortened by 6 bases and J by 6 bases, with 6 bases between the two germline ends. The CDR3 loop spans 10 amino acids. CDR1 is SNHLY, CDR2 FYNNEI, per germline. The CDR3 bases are TGTGCCAGCAGGACAGTCGAGCAGTACTTC. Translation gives CASRTVEQYF.

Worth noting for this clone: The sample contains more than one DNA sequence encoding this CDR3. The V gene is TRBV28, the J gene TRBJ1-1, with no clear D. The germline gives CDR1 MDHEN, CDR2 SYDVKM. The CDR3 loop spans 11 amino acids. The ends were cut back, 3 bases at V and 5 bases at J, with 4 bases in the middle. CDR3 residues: CASSFGTEAFF. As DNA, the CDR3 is TGTGCCAGCAGTTTCGGGACTGAAGCTTTCTTT.

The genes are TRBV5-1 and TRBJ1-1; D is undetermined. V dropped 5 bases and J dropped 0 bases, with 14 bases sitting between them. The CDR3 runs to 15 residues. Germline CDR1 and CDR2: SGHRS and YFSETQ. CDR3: CASSSYRELNTEAFF. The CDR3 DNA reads TGCGCCAGCAGTTCTTACCGGGAGTTGAACACTGAAGCTTTCTTT.

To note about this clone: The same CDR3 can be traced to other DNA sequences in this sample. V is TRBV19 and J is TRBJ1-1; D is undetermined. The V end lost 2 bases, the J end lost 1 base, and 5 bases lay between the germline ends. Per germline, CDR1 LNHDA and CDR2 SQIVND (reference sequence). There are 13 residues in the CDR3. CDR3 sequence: CASSITGNTEAFF. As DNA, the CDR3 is TGTGCCAGTAGTATAACGGGGAACACTGAAGCTTTCTTT.

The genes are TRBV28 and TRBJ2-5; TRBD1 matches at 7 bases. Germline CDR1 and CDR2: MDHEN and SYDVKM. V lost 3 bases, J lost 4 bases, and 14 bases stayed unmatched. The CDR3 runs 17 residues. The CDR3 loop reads CASSFFRLQGVGETQYF. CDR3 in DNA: TGTGCCAGCAGTTTTTTTCGGCTCCAGGGGGTGGGAGAGACCCAGTACTTC.

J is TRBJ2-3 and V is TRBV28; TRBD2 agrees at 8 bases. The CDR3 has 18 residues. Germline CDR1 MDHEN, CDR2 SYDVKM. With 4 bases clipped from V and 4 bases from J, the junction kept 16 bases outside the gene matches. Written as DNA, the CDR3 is TGTGCCAGCAGTTCCCCCGAGAGCCGGGGGGGCCAGCCAGATACGCAGTATTTT. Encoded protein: CASSSPESRGGQPDTQYF.